A selection of T cell receptor beta chains follows, all from one sample in a study of T cell repertoires in cytomegalovirus infection. No antigen has been identified for these receptors. TCRdb processed the reads anew with MiXCR; each CDR3 protein has one entry. Of 600,000 to 700,000 distinct CDR3 sequences in the sample, around a third were seen once. This sample comprised cultured PBMCs, obtained from culture after CMV antigen stimulation. The origin of the receptors is a human donor in good health (CMV status not recorded). Some clones in this sample may be carry-over from other donors' samples. Both conserved end residues are part of each CDR3. The order of the fields is V gene, CDR3 protein.

v_gene: TRBV12-3/TRBV12-4; CDR3aa: CASSSLLAGSTDTQYF
v_gene: TRBV2; CDR3aa: CASSDGTGTNSPLHF
v_gene: TRBV15; CDR3aa: CATSDHGATNEKLFF
v_gene: TRBV4-1; CDR3aa: CASSQEGTGDPTYEQYF
v_gene: TRBV2; CDR3aa: CASNAGGKTQYF
v_gene: TRBV12-3/TRBV12-4; CDR3aa: CASLKGPNQPQHF
v_gene: TRBV29-1; CDR3aa: CSVEGPLGNEQFF
v_gene: TRBV7-6; CDR3aa: CASTLGTGNNQPQHF
v_gene: TRBV15; CDR3aa: CATSKAGTGRNQPQHF
v_gene: TRBV6-1; CDR3aa: CASSEGLGALAKNIQYF
v_gene: TRBV7-6; CDR3aa: CASRQGTPNTGELFF
v_gene: TRBV14; CDR3aa: CASSQNQGGTEAFF
v_gene: TRBV7-2; CDR3aa: CASSPGDFNQPQHF
v_gene: TRBV5-4; CDR3aa: CASSVDTLQETQYF
v_gene: TRBV7-9; CDR3aa: CASSLVGTRTGELFF
v_gene: TRBV15; CDR3aa: CATSRLGPPEVQYF
v_gene: TRBV6-2/TRBV6-3; CDR3aa: CASSLDREAYNEQFF
v_gene: TRBV4-3; CDR3aa: CASSQDPREEQFF
v_gene: TRBV4-3; CDR3aa: CASSQDWGGAGTMDEQYF
v_gene: TRBV7-2; CDR3aa: CASSSGLARQNEQFF
v_gene: TRBV10-3; CDR3aa: CAIRQGSTDTQYF
v_gene: TRBV2; CDR3aa: CASSDFGGAWRGGPYEQYF
v_gene: TRBV28; CDR3aa: CASSILGGTASSTDTQYF
v_gene: TRBV10-3; CDR3aa: CAISAQGPSSGANVLTF
v_gene: TRBV7-2; CDR3aa: CASSPGLAGGGEQYF
v_gene: TRBV7-2; CDR3aa: CASNRQGSSYEQYF
v_gene: TRBV28; CDR3aa: CASSASRYGYTF
v_gene: TRBV7-9; CDR3aa: CASSPRVPSYNEQFF
v_gene: TRBV2; CDR3aa: CASKGTGGGYEQFF
v_gene: TRBV12-3/TRBV12-4; CDR3aa: CASSLPHRVLGYTF
v_gene: TRBV20-1; CDR3aa: CSARPVGLYGYTF
v_gene: TRBV2; CDR3aa: CASAREGNTEAFF